The T cell receptor (beta chain) described here comes from a study of blood T cell repertoires in COVID-19. This CDR3 contains 15 residues. Germline loops: CDR1 SGHDT, CDR2 YYEEEE. V shed 4 bases and J shed 4 bases, with 15 bases lying between them. Libraries were prepared by immunoSEQ multiplex PCR; TCRdb keeps only in-frame clonotypes and omits some of them. The sample lists hundreds of thousands of clones; around 90% were seen once. The chain recombines TRBV5-6 with TRBJ1-5; D is possibly TRBD1 (5 bases). Sequencing input: peripheral blood. The source of this sequence is a human donor in a cohort sampled during active COVID-19. The CDR3 here is CASSSRDGGNQPQHF. The CDR3, as DNA: TGTGCCAGCAGCAGCCGGGACGGGGGGAATCAGCCCCAGCATTTT.